Listed here are 18 T cell receptor beta chains from one sample, sequenced in a study of human T cells and chemical hapten exposure. As for time point: pre-sensitization, week 0. Noted treatment: therapeutic diphenylcyclopropenone sensitization with weekly scalp DPC. MiXCR, applied by TCRdb to the RACE reads, yields one record per CDR3 protein. This table has roughly 380,000 distinct CDR3 sequences, roughly 5% appearing once. Specimen: whole blood, collected in connection with sensitization to the hapten diphenylcyclopropenone (DPC). All receptors derive from a woman aged 50 to 65 with alopecia areata. Some clones in this sample may be carry-over from other donors' samples.

The genes are TRBV27 and TRBJ1-6; 9 nucleotides line up with TRBD1. Germline loops: CDR1 MNHEY, CDR2 SMNVEV (reference sequence). The CDR3 covers 15 residues. The J segment lost 7 bases and the V segment lost 6 bases, leaving 7 bases of the junction unmatched. CDR3 DNA: TGTGCCAGCAGGGCCGGGACAGGGTACAATTCACCCCTCCACTTT. Its protein product is CASRAGTGYNSPLHF.

This clonotype has just a few counts. V gene TRBV5-6 combines with J gene TRBJ1-6; D not resolved. The CDR3 runs to 15 residues. Germline-derived CDR1 and CDR2 are SGHDT and YYEEEE. The V gene lost 0 bases and the J gene lost 6 bases, with 10 bases spanning the gap. The CDR3 bases are TGTGCCAGCAGCTTGGATACGGGGAGTAATTCACCCCTCCACTTT. Encoded protein: CASSLDTGSNSPLHF.

This clonotype showed up many times. V usage is TRBV24-1 and J usage is TRBJ2-3; tentatively, D is TRBD1 (6 bases). With 2 bases removed from V and 0 bases from J, the gap between germline ends came to 14 bases. Germline assignment: CDR1 KGHDR and CDR2 SFDVKD. This CDR3 contains 17 residues. The CDR3 is CATSDWAAGVSTDTQYF. The CDR3 nucleotides read TGTGCCACCAGTGATTGGGCGGCAGGGGTTAGCACAGATACGCAGTATTTT.

This clonotype was recorded at least ten times. The rearrangement links TRBV20-1 to TRBJ2-4; D is possibly TRBD2 (7 bases). Germline V gene data show CDR1 as DFQATT and CDR2 as SNEGSKA (reference sequence). The CDR3 sequence is 15 residues long. Between the trimmed V and J ends, which lost 5 bases and 0 bases, there was a span of 14 bases. The CDR3 reads CSAHGGGLAKNIQYF. The CDR3 DNA reads as TGCAGTGCTCATGGCGGGGGCTTAGCCAAAAACATTCAGTACTTC.

In this sample, this clonotype turned up a few times. V is TRBV6-6 and J is TRBJ2-1, with 10 bases matching TRBD2. The CDR3 extends over 16 amino acids. Looked up from germline, CDR1 is MNHNY and CDR2 is SVGAGI (reference sequence). J was trimmed by 5 bases and V by 4 bases; bases with no gene match: 8. The CDR3 bases are TGTGCCAGCAGTTCGCCCGGGACTAGCGTGAACAATGAGCAGTTCTTC. Its protein product is CASSSPGTSVNNEQFF.

The sample holds many counts of this clonotype. The gene calls are TRBV27 and TRBJ2-2; D is unclear. Per germline, CDR1 MNHEY and CDR2 SMNVEV (reference sequence). This CDR3 is 14 amino acids long. Deletions cut 1 base from V and 0 bases from J, with 3 bases between. CDR3: CASSLWPNTGELFF. For the CDR3, the DNA is TGTGCCAGCAGTTTATGGCCGAACACCGGGGAGCTGTTTTTT.

The chain carries TRBV29-1 and TRBJ2-7; 8 bases match TRBD2. Germline V gene lookup returns CDR1 SQVTM and CDR2 ANQGSEA. Trimming at V came to 7 bases and at J to 3 bases, leaving 5 bases not matched to a gene. There are 12 residues in the CDR3. The CDR3 DNA sequence: TGCAGCGGGGGAGGGACTAGCTACGAGCAGTACTTC. Residues: CSGGGTSYEQYF.

In this sample, this clonotype turned up many times. V gene TRBV12-3 or TRBV12-4 combines with J gene TRBJ1-1, with 9 nucleotides matching TRBD1. The CDR3 loop spans 15 amino acids. V shed 4 bases, J shed 3 bases, and the junction held 6 bases outside the gene matches. The CDR3 DNA reads TGTGCCAGCAGTTCTAGCCGGACAGGGGACACTGAAGCTTTCTTT. This translates into CASSSSRTGDTEAFF.

The chain uses TRBV24-1 and TRBJ1-4; the D gene is possibly TRBD1 (6 bases). Germline assignment: CDR1 KGHDR and CDR2 SFDVKD. The CDR3 is 14 residues long. Trimming left V 5 bases short and J 4 bases short, with 10 bases between. Written as DNA, the CDR3 is TGTGCCACCAGTGCGGGGGCGAATAATGAAAAACTGTTTTTT. Its translation: CATSAGANNEKLFF.

This clonotype was observed at least ten times. The V and J genes are TRBV12-3 or TRBV12-4 and TRBJ2-7; D may be TRBD2 (7 bases). With 2 bases removed from V and 9 bases from J, the gap between germline ends came to 17 bases. The length of the CDR3 is 14 residues. The CDR3 sequence: CASSLRRGLQGQYF. DNA of the CDR3: TGTGCCAGCAGTTTAAGGCGGGGGCTACAAGGGCAGTACTTC.

In regard to this clonotype: Since a much larger clone is just one base distant, this may be a read error. This chain links TRBV5-5 with TRBJ2-1; TRBD1 agrees at 7 bases. The germline V gene has CDR1 SGHKS and CDR2 YYEKEE (reference sequence). Trimming removed 5 bases from V and 0 bases from J; junction bases left unmatched: 5. This CDR3 is 15 amino acids long. CDR3 sequence reads: CASRPGQSSYNEQFF. In DNA form, the CDR3 reads TGTGCCAGCAGGCCGGGACAGAGCTCCTACAATGAGCAGTTCTTC.

This clonotype was detected many times. V gene TRBV24-1 combines with J gene TRBJ2-7; D remains ambiguous. Germline values: CDR1 KGHDR, CDR2 SFDVKD. There are 13 residues in the CDR3. The V end lost 7 bases, the J end lost 0 bases, and 9 bases lay between the germline ends. The CDR3 region is CATRSTRSYEQYF. DNA for the CDR3: TGTGCCACCAGGTCGACCCGCTCCTACGAGCAGTACTTC.

This clonotype was found many times. The chain couples TRBV5-1 to TRBJ2-3; D might be TRBD2 (6 bases). CDR1 and CDR2 (germline): SGHRS, YFSETQ. The CDR3 runs 15 residues. Trimming took off 0 bases at V and 1 base at J, with 9 bases between the two ends. The CDR3 DNA reads TGCGCCAGCAGCTTGGAGGGGACTGGCACAGATACGCAGTATTTT. Its protein is CASSLEGTGTDTQYF.

This clonotype was counted at least ten times. The V gene is TRBV15, the J gene TRBJ2-3, with a tentative D call TRBD1 (6 bases). This CDR3 is 12 amino acids long. Germline V gene lookup returns CDR1 LNHNV and CDR2 YYDKDF (reference sequence). The V and J ends lost 6 bases and 5 bases respectively, with 9 bases between them. CDR3 nucleotides: TGTGCCACCAGTTCACAGGGAGATACGCAGTATTTT. Encoded protein: CATSSQGDTQYF.

This clonotype showed up just a few times. The J gene is TRBJ1-1, the V gene TRBV29-1; D not certain. V lost 6 bases and J 1 base, leaving 6 bases between the germline ends. Germline lookup yields CDR1 SQVTM and CDR2 ANQGSEA. The CDR3 has 11 residues. The CDR3 DNA reads TGCAGCGTGGGGAGGAACACTGAAGCTTTCTTT. This translates into CSVGRNTEAFF.

As regards this clonotype: This may arise from a read error, as a much more abundant clone is one base away. V is TRBV6-5 and J is TRBJ2-1, with TRBD1 identical over 11 bases. Germline-derived CDR1 and CDR2 are MNHEY and SVGAGI. This CDR3 contains 15 residues. This CDR3 reads CAGSHGQGASDEQFF. The CDR3 coding sequence is TGTGCCGGCAGTCACGGACAGGGGGCGAGCGATGAGCAGTTCTTC.

This chain uses TRBV4-1 with TRBJ2-1, with TRBD2 matching over 13 bases. CDR3 length: 17 amino acids. Germline CDR1 is MGHRA and CDR2 is YSYEKL. After removal of 3 bases from V and 8 bases from J, the junction contained 10 bases not matched to a gene. The CDR3 region has the DNA TGCGCCAGCAGCCAGGCAGTACTAGCGGGGGGGAAGGATGAGCAGTTCTTC. Translating gives CASSQAVLAGGKDEQFF.

This clonotype was detected ten times or more. CDR3 sequence reads: CASSLQWGQGNEQFF. DNA of the CDR3: TGTGCCAGCAGCTTACAATGGGGGCAGGGGAATGAGCAGTTCTTC. The V gene is TRBV7-6, the J gene TRBJ2-1, with a weak D call TRBD1 (6 bases). The germline V and J ends were trimmed by 2 bases and 7 bases, with 15 bases remaining between them. The germline V gene has CDR1 SGHVS and CDR2 FNYEAQ. The CDR3 sequence is 15 residues long.